These T cell receptor beta chains were read from a single sample in a study of control samples from healthy donors and cancer patients. Produced via immunoSEQ multiplex PCR; TCRdb's table is partial and in-frame only. The sample records approximately 150,000 clones, about 94% being singletons. Sequenced material: PBMCs. Receptor source: a man aged 60 to 69 with colorectal cancer. Each CDR3 is given with its conserved first and last residue. Each record gives: D gene, J gene, clone size, V gene, CDR3 DNA, CDR3 protein. A D gene is named only where the DNA matches it firmly. The size entry is marked missing in some rows and otherwise reads once, few, many or a size class.

D gene: TRBD1; J gene: TRBJ2-1; clone size: -; V gene: TRBV9; CDR3 DNA: TGTGCCAGCAGCTTCGGGACAGGGATCAATGAGCAGTTCTTC; CDR3 protein: CASSFGTGINEQFF
D gene: TRBD1; J gene: TRBJ2-4; clone size: -; V gene: TRBV6-5; CDR3 DNA: TGTGCCAGCAGACCCCAGGGGGACCACAAAAACATTCAGTACTTC; CDR3 protein: CASRPQGDHKNIQYF
D gene: TRBD1; J gene: TRBJ2-1; clone size: -; V gene: TRBV18; CDR3 DNA: TGTGCCAGCTCACCCTACGAACAGGGGGGAGCGGACAATGAGCAGTTCTTC; CDR3 protein: CASSPYEQGGADNEQFF
D gene: TRBD1; J gene: TRBJ2-1; clone size: -; V gene: TRBV6-5; CDR3 DNA: TGTGCCAGCTGCTCCGACTACAGGGGAATCGATGAGCAGTTCTTC; CDR3 protein: CASCSDYRGIDEQFF
D gene: -; J gene: TRBJ1-2; clone size: few; V gene: TRBV21-1; CDR3 DNA: TGTGCCAGGACGATAAAACGACTCCGTCACACCTTC; CDR3 protein: CARTIKRLRHTF
D gene: TRBD2; J gene: TRBJ2-2; clone size: once; V gene: TRBV9; CDR3 DNA: TGTGCCAGCAGCCTCAGGGGCGGGGGGGCCGGGGAGCTGTTTTTT; CDR3 protein: CASSLRGGGAGELFF
D gene: TRBD2; J gene: TRBJ2-7; clone size: -; V gene: TRBV4-2; CDR3 DNA: TGTGCCAGCAGCCGTCTCACTAGCGGCCGATACGAGCAGTACTTC; CDR3 protein: CASSRLTSGRYEQYF
D gene: -; J gene: TRBJ1-6; clone size: -; V gene: TRBV18; CDR3 DNA: TGTGCCAGCTCACCAAACGGACCGCAGGGTAATTCACCCCTCCACTTT; CDR3 protein: CASSPNGPQGNSPLHF
D gene: TRBD1; J gene: TRBJ2-7; clone size: -; V gene: TRBV11-2; CDR3 DNA: TGTGCCAGCAGCCCGACAGGGGGTCCCTACGAGCAGTACTTC; CDR3 protein: CASSPTGGPYEQYF
D gene: -; J gene: TRBJ1-3; clone size: once; V gene: TRBV9; CDR3 DNA: TGTGCCAGCAGCGAGACAGGTCCCGGGCCTGGAAACACCATATATTTT; CDR3 protein: CASSETGPGPGNTIYF
D gene: -; J gene: TRBJ1-3; clone size: -; V gene: TRBV5-1; CDR3 DNA: TGCGCCAGCAGCTTCGGGGTCTCTGGAAACACCATATATTTT; CDR3 protein: CASSFGVSGNTIYF
D gene: TRBD1; J gene: TRBJ1-1; clone size: -; V gene: TRBV6-5; CDR3 DNA: TGTGCCAGCAGGCTCGGGCAGGGGGCATCTGAAGCTTTCTTT; CDR3 protein: CASRLGQGASEAFF
D gene: -; J gene: TRBJ1-2; clone size: -; V gene: TRBV20-1; CDR3 DNA: TGCAGTGCTAGTTGGGGAAATGGGGGGATCGTCGCAGGCTACACCTTC; CDR3 protein: CSASWGNGGIVAGYTF
D gene: TRBD1; J gene: TRBJ1-3; clone size: -; V gene: TRBV5-1; CDR3 DNA: TGCGCCAGCAGCGTACAGGGGGCAATTGGAAACACCATATATTTT; CDR3 protein: CASSVQGAIGNTIYF
D gene: -; J gene: TRBJ2-5; clone size: -; V gene: TRBV11-2; CDR3 DNA: TGTGCCAGCAGCTTCCAAGAGACCCAGTACTTC; CDR3 protein: CASSFQETQYF
D gene: TRBD2; J gene: TRBJ2-2; clone size: -; V gene: TRBV7-9; CDR3 DNA: TGTGCCAGCACCCAAGGACTAGCGGGGTCGAACACCGGGGAGCTGTTTTTT; CDR3 protein: CASTQGLAGSNTGELFF